Below are 25 T cell receptor beta chains sequenced from a single sample in a study of T cells in Graves' hyperthyroidism and ophthalmopathy. Using RNA transcripts as the source, TCR beta CDR3 regions were amplified. HTBI primers drove first-round RT-PCR of the TCR CDR3. MiXCR, applied by TCRdb to the multiplex PCR reads, yields one record per CDR3 protein. This sample yields 400,000 to 550,000 distinct CDR3 sequences, of which roughly a quarter are seen a single time; 11% belongs to the top ten. Sequencing was carried out using blood. These receptors all come from a woman aged 25 to 39 with Graves' ophthalmopathy.

This clonotype appeared a few times. The chain combines TRBV5-1 with TRBJ1-2; TRBD1 is a possible D gene (5 bases). Germline CDR1 and CDR2: SGHRS and YFSETQ. The V end was cut by 0 bases, the J end by 3 bases, with 9 bases between. This CDR3 is 14 amino acids long. The CDR3 region is CASSLEGRDYGYTF. The CDR3 DNA reads as TGCGCCAGCAGCTTGGAGGGCAGGGACTATGGCTACACCTTC.

This clonotype has just a few counts. The J gene is TRBJ1-2, the V gene TRBV25-1, with D hard to call. The germline CDR1 and CDR2 sequences are MGHDK and SYGVNS. The ends were cut back, 6 bases at V and 4 bases at J, with 6 bases in the middle. This CDR3 contains 11 residues. CDR3 in DNA: TGTGCCAGCAGGGTGGGCTATGGCTACACCTTC. Protein product: CASRVGYGYTF.

This clonotype was detected many times. The V gene is TRBV28, the J gene TRBJ1-5; possible D gene TRBD1, 6 bases. Trimming shortened V by 1 base and J by 9 bases, and 16 bases separated the two germline ends. The germline V gene encodes CDR1 MDHEN and CDR2 SYDVKM. The CDR3 contains 15 residues. In DNA form, the CDR3 reads TGTGCCAGCAGTTTATCGGACAGCGGGCGGTGGCCCCAGCATTTT. It yields the protein CASSLSDSGRWPQHF.

A few counts support this clonotype. The chain uses TRBV4-3 and TRBJ2-5, with D unclear. V was shortened by 0 bases and J by 1 base, with 15 bases between the two germline ends. The CDR3 has 17 amino acids. The V gene's germline CDR1 is LGHNA and CDR2 YSLEER. CDR3 loop: CASSQDISKEFQETQYF. CDR3 nucleotides: TGCGCCAGCAGCCAAGATATCAGCAAGGAGTTCCAAGAGACCCAGTACTTC.

This clonotype occurred a few times. The genes are TRBV7-9 and TRBJ1-1; D is undetermined. Germline V gives CDR1 SEHNR, CDR2 FQNEAQ (reference sequence). V was clipped by 5 bases and J by 6 bases, with 10 bases between them. This CDR3 has 12 residues. CDR3 protein: CASSPITPEAFF. CDR3 sequence (DNA): TGTGCCAGCAGCCCCATCACACCTGAAGCTTTCTTT.

This clonotype appeared a few times. The gene calls are TRBV6-5 and TRBJ1-5, with a tentative D call TRBD1 (5 bases). Germline lookup yields CDR1 MNHEY and CDR2 SVGAGI. The ends were cut back, 0 bases at V and 4 bases at J, with 16 bases in the middle. The CDR3 has 17 amino acids. CDR3 in DNA: TGTGCCAGCAGTTACTCGGAGCGGGGGGTATGGAATCAGCCCCAGCATTTT. It is translated as CASSYSERGVWNQPQHF.

This clonotype appeared a few times. This rearrangement joins TRBV12-3 or TRBV12-4 to TRBJ2-7; tentative D call: TRBD1 (5 bases). Trimming took 3 bases from V and 0 from J, leaving 12 bases between them. The CDR3 sequence is 15 residues long. The CDR3 DNA reads TGTGCCAGCAGTTTTTTGACAGCGAGCTCCTACGAGCAGTACTTC. Residues: CASSFLTASSYEQYF.

This clonotype was counted ten times or more. This chain joins TRBV25-1 and TRBJ1-1; tentative D call: TRBD1 (5 bases). V lost 6 bases to trimming and J lost 5 bases, with 13 bases between them. The CDR3 extends over 13 amino acids. The germline V gene has CDR1 MGHDK and CDR2 SYGVNS. The CDR3 spells CASRQVNWTEAFF. The DNA for the CDR3 is TGTGCCAGCAGACAGGTTAACTGGACTGAAGCTTTCTTT.

The chain couples TRBV20-1 to TRBJ2-5, with D possibly matching TRBD1 (5 bases). The CDR3 is 12 amino acids. Germline V lookup: CDR1 DFQATT, CDR2 SNEGSKA (reference sequence). The V and J ends lost 3 bases and 5 bases respectively, with 10 bases between them. CDR3 amino acids: CSASSRVETQYF. CDR3 nucleotides: TGCAGTGCTAGCTCCAGGGTGGAGACCCAGTACTTC.

Only a few counts were recorded for this clonotype. This rearrangement joins TRBV7-9 to TRBJ1-1; 7 nucleotides align to TRBD1. In germline, CDR1 is SEHNR, CDR2 FQNEAQ (reference sequence). The CDR3 runs to 14 residues. The trim removed 5 bases at V and 4 bases at J, leaving 7 bases unmatched. The CDR3 region is CASSVTGRATEAFF. The CDR3 DNA reads as TGTGCCAGCAGCGTGACAGGGAGGGCCACTGAAGCTTTCTTT.

This clonotype was picked up a small number of times. This chain uses TRBV6-5 with TRBJ2-2; 13 bases fit TRBD2. Trimming cost V 4 bases and J 6 bases; bases outside gene matches: 8. The V gene's germline CDR1 is MNHEY and CDR2 SVGAGI. The CDR3 contains 17 residues. In DNA form, the CDR3 reads TGTGCCAGCAGTTCGACTAGCGGGGGGCAGGGGGCCGGGGAGCTGTTTTTT. It is translated as CASSSTSGGQGAGELFF.

This clonotype was counted between two and nine times. V is TRBV6-5 and J is TRBJ2-5, with 10 bases identical to TRBD2. V trimming: 4 bases; J trimming: 5 bases; junction bases outside the gene matches: 7. From germline, CDR1 is MNHEY and CDR2 SVGAGI. The CDR3 length is 15 residues. This CDR3 reads CASSWGAGGDETQYF. As DNA, the CDR3 is TGTGCCAGCAGTTGGGGAGCGGGGGGGGATGAGACCCAGTACTTC.

This sequence joins TRBV28 and TRBJ2-2; weak D call: TRBD1 (5 bases). The V and J ends lost 4 bases and 7 bases respectively, with 13 bases between them. The germline CDR1 and CDR2 sequences are MDHEN and SYDVKM. The CDR3 contains 14 residues. The CDR3 region is CASSSDSSGGELFF. CDR3 DNA sequence: TGTGCCAGCAGTTCCGACAGTTCAGGCGGGGAGCTGTTTTTT.

The chain combines TRBV12-5 with TRBJ1-1; the D is unclear. V gave up 3 bases and J gave up 3 bases, with 5 bases separating them. The germline gives CDR1 LGHNT, CDR2 FRNRAP. There are 12 residues in the CDR3. CDR3 in amino acids: CASGFWDTEAFF. The CDR3 coding sequence is TGTGCTAGTGGTTTTTGGGACACTGAAGCTTTCTTT.

The sample holds a few counts of this clonotype. The chain is built from TRBV6-1 and TRBJ2-5, with 9 bases identical to TRBD2. CDR1 and CDR2 from the germline V gene are MNHNS and SASEGT. J gave up 5 bases and V 2 bases, and 9 bases lay outside the gene matches. The CDR3 is 16 residues long. The CDR3 sequence: CASSEIAAGGSETQYF. The DNA for the CDR3 is TGTGCCAGCAGTGAAATCGCAGCGGGGGGTAGTGAGACCCAGTACTTC.

This clonotype came up many times. The V and J genes are TRBV29-1 and TRBJ1-1; TRBD1 aligns across 7 bases. The CDR3 spans 12 residues. The ends lost 6 bases at V and 1 base at J; junction bases unmatched: 2. CDR1 SQVTM and CDR2 ANQGSEA come from the germline V gene. The CDR3 is CSVGQTNTEAFF. CDR3 in DNA: TGCAGCGTGGGACAGACGAACACTGAAGCTTTCTTT. Looking up the rest from reference TRBV29-1 and TRBJ1-1 gives the full variable domain: SAVISQKPSRDICQRGTSLTIQCQVDSQVTMMFWYRQQPGQSLTLIATANQGSEATYESGFVIDKFPISRPNLTFSTLTVSNMSPEDSSIYLCSVGQTNTEAFFGQGTRLTVV.

The chain uses TRBV10-1 and TRBJ1-5, with D unclear. Trimming took 4 bases from V and 0 from J, leaving 7 bases between them. Germline V CDR1 and CDR2: WNHNN, SYGVQD (reference sequence). The CDR3 consists of 14 residues. CDR3 region: CASSVGHSNQPQHF. Written as DNA, the CDR3 is TGCGCCAGCAGTGTGGGTCATAGCAATCAGCCCCAGCATTTT.

This clonotype was counted between two and nine times. DNA for the CDR3: TGTGCCAGCAGTTCAAACCCGGGACAGATGAACACTGAAGCTTTCTTT. It is translated as CASSSNPGQMNTEAFF. This chain links TRBV6-2 or TRBV6-3 with TRBJ1-1; TRBD1 matches 7 bases. With 4 bases clipped from V and 0 bases from J, the junction kept 8 bases outside the gene matches. The CDR3 is 16 amino acids. Looked up from germline, CDR1 is MNHEY and CDR2 is SVGEGT.

On this clonotype: The conserved closing phenylalanine or tryptophan is absent in this CDR3, likely reflecting a read error. The J gene is TRBJ1-6, the V gene TRBV28; no clear D. The V end lost 4 bases, the J end lost 7 bases, and 17 bases lay between the germline ends. Per the germline V gene, CDR1 is MDHEN and CDR2 is SYDVKM. The CDR3 totals 16 residues. CDR3 protein: CASSSPTGQGNSPLHL. DNA of the CDR3: TGTGCCAGCAGTTCTCCCACTGGGCAAGGCAATTCACCCCTCCACTTG.

This clonotype was counted many times. This chain uses TRBV14 with TRBJ1-5; TRBD1 is a possible D gene (5 bases). The CDR3 runs 13 residues. Germline V CDR1 and CDR2: SGHDN, FVKESK. V was pared by 1 base and J by 9 bases, with 10 bases between. The CDR3: CASSQAPGLPQHF. CDR3 nucleotides: TGTGCCAGCAGCCAAGCTCCGGGGCTGCCCCAGCATTTT.

The chain has TRBV7-9 and TRBJ1-1, with D uncertain. The CDR3 length is 12 residues. Germline assignment: CDR1 SEHNR and CDR2 FQNEAQ (reference sequence). Deletions cut 5 bases from V and 7 bases from J, with 11 bases between. For the CDR3, the DNA is TGTGCCAGCAGCCTCGCCAGTCGTGAAGCTTTCTTT. It translates to CASSLASREAFF.

The chain employs TRBV12-3 or TRBV12-4 and TRBJ1-2; D uncertain. The V and J ends lost 7 bases and 2 bases respectively, with 11 bases between them. CDR3 size: 13 residues. CDR3 bases: TGTGCCAGCACCAGGACCGTGAACTATGGCTACACCTTC. This translates into CASTRTVNYGYTF.

Turning to this clonotype: This sequence may be a read error, since a much larger clone differs from it by one base. This chain joins TRBV5-1 and TRBJ2-5; no reliable D call. The CDR3 has 13 amino acids. Germline V CDR1 and CDR2: SGHRS, YFSETQ. CDR3 protein: CASSHGVAETLYF. The CDR3 DNA reads as TGCGCCAGCAGCCACGGAGTGGCGGAGACCCTGTACTTC.

The V gene is TRBV10-1, the J gene TRBJ1-2; no definite D call. The CDR3 contains 13 residues. Germline V gives CDR1 WNHNN, CDR2 SYGVQD (reference sequence). Deletions cut 2 bases from V and 0 bases from J, with 4 bases between. The CDR3 is CASSENANYGYTF. The CDR3 DNA reads TGCGCCAGCAGTGAGAACGCTAACTATGGCTACACCTTC.

The sample holds many counts of this clonotype. The V call is TRBV19, the J call TRBJ1-1; TRBD1 matches at 7 bases. Germline assignment: CDR1 LNHDA and CDR2 SQIVND (reference sequence). The CDR3 is 14 amino acids. V dropped 6 bases and J dropped 1; count of bases not matched to a gene: 5. CDR3 amino acids: CASSVGQANTEAFF. The CDR3 nucleotides read TGTGCCAGTAGCGTAGGACAGGCGAACACTGAAGCTTTCTTT. Combining the CDR3 with reference TRBV19 and TRBJ1-1 gives the whole variable domain DGGITQSPKYLFRKEGQNVTLSCEQNLNHDAMYWYRQDPGQGLRLIYYSQIVNDFQKGDIAEGYSVSREKKESFPLTVTSAQKNPTAFYLCASSVGQANTEAFFGQGTRLTVV.